The rows below give T cell receptor beta chains drawn from one sample of a study of identical twins. TCRdb recomputed calls from the 5' RACE reads with MiXCR, one row per CDR3 protein. The data contain about 550,000 distinct CDR3 sequences, approximately 20% of them singletons. The data were also submitted as part of a second study, on yellow fever vaccine responses in identical twins.

Sample: CD4+ T cells sorted from blood. These receptors were taken from a young woman in good health. Both conserved end residues are part of each CDR3. The order of the fields is V gene, J gene, D gene, clone size, CDR3 DNA, CDR3 protein. The D gene is left open where the match is weak. Clone size appears in some rows only: once, few, many, or a class for an expanded clone.

>TRBV11-1|TRBJ2-3|TRBD2|-
TGTGCCAGCAGCTTAGGACTAGCGGGATCTTCTACGCAGTATTTT
CASSLGLAGSSTQYF
>TRBV12-3/TRBV12-4|TRBJ1-4|-|few
TGTGCCAGCAGTTTAGGTGATGCAACTAATGAAAAACTGTTTTTT
CASSLGDATNEKLFF
>TRBV5-1|TRBJ2-2|TRBD2|-
TGCGCCAGCAGGGAACCGGGACTAGCGGGGGGGTCGAACACCGGGGAGCTGTTTTTT
CASREPGLAGGSNTGELFF
>TRBV18|TRBJ2-7|TRBD2|-
TGTGCCAGCTCACCCCCGGACGGGAGGATCACCTACGAGCAGTACTTC
CASSPPDGRITYEQYF
>TRBV12-3/TRBV12-4|TRBJ2-7|-|few
TGTGCCAGCAGTCTTATGCACGAGCAGTACTTC
CASSLMHEQYF
>TRBV5-1|TRBJ2-1|TRBD1|-
TGCGCCAGCAGCTTGGGCCGGGACAGTTACTACAATGAGCAGTTCTTC
CASSLGRDSYYNEQFF
>TRBV10-3|TRBJ2-7|TRBD1|few
TGTGCCATCAGTGAGGGGACAGGGTCCGCCGAGCAGTACTTC
CAISEGTGSAEQYF
>TRBV29-1|TRBJ2-1|TRBD2|few
TGCAGCGCGGGACTAGCGGGATATGAGCAGTTCTTC
CSAGLAGYEQFF
>TRBV4-1|TRBJ1-3|-|-
TGCGCCAGCAGCCAAGATCGACAGGGAAACACCATATATTTT
CASSQDRQGNTIYF
>TRBV12-3/TRBV12-4|TRBJ1-5|-|-
TGTGCCAGCAGTCTTGGGGGGACACCCTTCAATCAGCCCCAGCATTTT
CASSLGGTPFNQPQHF
>TRBV11-3|TRBJ1-2|-|few
TGTGCCAGCAGCTTAGCCTCCCAGGAGGGGGTTCACTATGGCTACACCTTC
CASSLASQEGVHYGYTF
>TRBV12-3/TRBV12-4|TRBJ2-1|-|few
TGTGCCAGCACCCTAGCTTCGAGCTCCTACAATGAGCAGTTCTTC
CASTLASSSYNEQFF
>TRBV20-1|TRBJ2-5|TRBD1|-
TGCAGTGCAACACCCGGGACAGGGTATAAACAGACCCAGTACTTC
CSATPGTGYKQTQYF
>TRBV19|TRBJ2-1|-|-
TGTGCCAGTAGTAAATTTGATGATGAGCAGTTCTTC
CASSKFDDEQFF
>TRBV29-1|TRBJ2-1|-|few
TGCAGCGTTGATTTTGTTCCTGGGAATGAGCAGTTCTTC
CSVDFVPGNEQFF
>TRBV18|TRBJ2-4|TRBD2|-
TGTGCCAGCTCCGGGAGCGGGAATGGGATTCAGTACTTC
CASSGSGNGIQYF
>TRBV2|TRBJ1-4|-|few
TGTGCCAGCAGTGAAAGCGGGCGTCGGTATGAAAAACTGTTTTTT
CASSESGRRYEKLFF
>TRBV12-3/TRBV12-4|TRBJ1-5|-|few
TGTGCCATTAGGAGAGGGGACCAGCCCCAGCATTTT
CAIRRGDQPQHF
>TRBV2|TRBJ2-3|TRBD2|few
TGTGCCAGCAGTGAACGTCTAGCGGGCACAGATACGCAGTATTTT
CASSERLAGTDTQYF
>TRBV15|TRBJ2-3|TRBD2|-
TGTGCCACCAGCAGAGATTGGCCTAGCGGGAGGTCTAGCACAGATACGCAGTATTTT
CATSRDWPSGRSSTDTQYF
>TRBV2|TRBJ2-3|-|-
TGTGCCGGGGAGTATAGTCGTGCAGATACGCAGTATTTT
CAGEYSRADTQYF
>TRBV5-1|TRBJ1-4|-|-
TGCGCCAGCAGCTTTGGGCAGGGAACTAATGAAAAACTGTTTTTT
CASSFGQGTNEKLFF
>TRBV20-1|TRBJ1-2|-|-
TGCAGTGCTAGCGCAGGGGAAATTAGCTATGGCTACACCTTC
CSASAGEISYGYTF
>TRBV29-1|TRBJ2-1|TRBD1|-
TGCAGCGGTGAAGACAGGGGAGGTGGCGATGAGCAGTTCTTC
CSGEDRGGGDEQFF
>TRBV4-1|TRBJ2-1|TRBD2|-
TGCGCCAGCAGCCAAAATTCGGCGCTAGCGGGAGAAGTTGATGAGCAGTTCTTC
CASSQNSALAGEVDEQFF
>TRBV20-1|TRBJ1-1|-|few
TGCAGTGCTAGAGATAGAGGGTTTAAAGCTTTCTTT
CSARDRGFKAFF
>TRBV12-3/TRBV12-4|TRBJ1-4|TRBD1|-
TGTGCCAGCTCCCCGGGGGGACAGATTTATGCCAAAAATGAAAAACTGTTTTTT
CASSPGGQIYAKNEKLFF
>TRBV5-1|TRBJ1-2|-|once
TGCGCCAGCAGCTTTGTCCCCCCGGGTAGGGACTATGGCTACACCTTC
CASSFVPPGRDYGYTF
>TRBV10-3|TRBJ1-2|-|few
TGTGCCATCGGTAGGGCCGCGGTTCTGGGCTATGGCTACACCTTC
CAIGRAAVLGYGYTF
>TRBV28|TRBJ2-7|TRBD1|-
TGTGCCAGCAGATCCGGGACAGGAGTCTACGAGCAGTACTTC
CASRSGTGVYEQYF
>TRBV28|TRBJ2-2|TRBD1|-
TGTGCCAGCCGGGACAGGGGGCCTGAATCGAACACCGGGGAGCTGTTTTTT
CASRDRGPESNTGELFF